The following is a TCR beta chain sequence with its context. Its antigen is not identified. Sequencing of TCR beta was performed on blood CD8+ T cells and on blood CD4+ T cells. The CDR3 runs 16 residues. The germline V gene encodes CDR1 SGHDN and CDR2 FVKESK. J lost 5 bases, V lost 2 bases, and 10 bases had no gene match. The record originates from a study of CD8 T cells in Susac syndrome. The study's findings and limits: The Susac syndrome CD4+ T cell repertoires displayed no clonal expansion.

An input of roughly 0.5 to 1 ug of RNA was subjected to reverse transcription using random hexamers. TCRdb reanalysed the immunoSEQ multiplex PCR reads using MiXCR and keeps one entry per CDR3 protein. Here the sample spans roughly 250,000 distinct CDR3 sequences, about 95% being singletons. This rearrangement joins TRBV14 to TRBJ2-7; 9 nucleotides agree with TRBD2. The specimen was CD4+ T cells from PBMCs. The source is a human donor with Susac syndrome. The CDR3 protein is CASSQNSGLAFDEQYF. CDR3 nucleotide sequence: TGTGCCAGCAGCCAAAACTCTGGACTAGCGTTTGACGAGCAGTACTTC. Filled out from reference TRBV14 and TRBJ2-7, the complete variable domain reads EAGVTQFPSHSVIEKGQTVTLRCDPISGHDNLYWYRRVMGKEIKFLLHFVKESKQDESGMPNNRFLAERTGGTYSTLKVQPAELEDSGVYFCASSQNSGLAFDEQYFGPGTRLTVT.